The 9 T cell receptor beta chains below were found in one sample sequenced in a study of a mutant IDH1 vaccine in newly diagnosed glioma. The assay was immunoSEQ multiplex PCR, and TCRdb's table has in-frame clones only and misses some. The sample lists 85,000 to 100,000 clones, 80% occurring once. Noted time point: baseline, week 1 (first vaccination visit). Treatment: pre-vaccination baseline after standard-of-care therapy. The input for sequencing was PBMCs, taken from a glioma patient treated with radiotherapy, temozolomide or both. The receptors shown here come from a man in his forties with glioma.

For the CDR3, the DNA is TGTGCCAGCAGCTCCGGAGGGACAGGGTTACCCTTAGTGAACACTGAAGCTTTCTTT. This translates into CASSSGGTGLPLVNTEAFF. The chain joins TRBV7-2 to TRBJ1-1; 9 nucleotides line up with TRBD1. With V trimmed by 4 bases and J by 0 bases, 15 bases remained unmatched. The CDR3 extends over 19 amino acids. Looked up from germline, CDR1 is SGHTA and CDR2 is FQGNSA.

This chain connects TRBV5-1 to TRBJ1-2, with D possibly being TRBD1 (5 bases). CDR1 and CDR2 (germline): SGHRS, YFSETQ. The CDR3 runs 17 residues. The V end lost 2 bases, the J end lost 4 bases, and 21 bases lay between the germline ends. CDR3 amino acids: CASSFSVSWGSGYGYTF. CDR3 bases: TGCGCCAGCAGCTTTTCCGTATCTTGGGGCTCTGGCTATGGCTACACCTTC.

The rearrangement joins TRBV27 to TRBJ1-6, with TRBD1 identical over 8 bases. The V gene end was trimmed by 6 bases and the J gene end by 9 bases; junction bases not matched to a gene: 4. CDR3 size: 13 residues. The germline V gene has CDR1 MNHEY and CDR2 SMNVEV (reference sequence). The CDR3, as DNA: TGTGCCAGCAGGGACAGGGAAGCTTCACCCCTCCACTTT. This codes for CASRDREASPLHF.

V is TRBV4-1 and J is TRBJ1-2, with D possibly TRBD1 on 6 matching bases. Germline values: CDR1 MGHRA, CDR2 YSYEKL. Trimming cost V 4 bases and J 4 bases, with 10 bases left between them. This CDR3 has 13 residues. In nucleotides, the CDR3 is TGCGCCAGCAGCCGAGGACAGCCCTATGGCTACACCTTC. It translates to CASSRGQPYGYTF.

V and J are TRBV12-5 and TRBJ2-7; 14 nucleotides agree with TRBD2. After removal of 6 bases from V and 5 bases from J, the junction contained 12 bases not matched to a gene. CDR1 and CDR2 (germline): LGHNT, FRNRAP. This CDR3 comprises 17 residues. The CDR3 loop reads CASGRRPGTSGSNEQYF. The CDR3, as DNA: TGTGCTAGTGGCCGCAGACCTGGGACTAGCGGGAGTAACGAGCAGTACTTC.

The chain links TRBV6-5 to TRBJ2-2; D gene uncertain. The CDR3 is 13 amino acids. V lost 7 bases and J lost 0, with 6 bases in between. The germline CDR1 and CDR2 sequences are MNHEY and SVGAGI. For the CDR3, the DNA is TGTGCCAGCAAGCATACGAACACCGGGGAGCTGTTTTTT. Encoded protein: CASKHTNTGELFF.

The genes are TRBV10-2 and TRBJ1-6, with D possibly TRBD1 on 5 matching bases. Trimming stripped 7 bases from V and 8 bases from J, with 18 bases between. Germline V gene sequence: CDR1 WSHSY, CDR2 SAAADI. The CDR3 length is 15 residues. The CDR3 sequence is CASTEGPRGDSPLHF. The DNA for the CDR3 is TGCGCCAGCACCGAGGGGCCCAGAGGGGATTCACCCCTCCACTTT.

This clone was seen more than once but under ten times. The chain has TRBV11-1 and TRBJ1-2, with D perhaps matching TRBD1 (6 bases). The germline gives CDR1 SGHAT, CDR2 FQDESV (reference sequence). The CDR3 runs to 15 residues. V lost 1 base and J lost 0, with 9 bases in between. The CDR3 reads CASSLGDKANYGYTF. CDR3 nucleotides: TGTGCCAGCAGCTTAGGGGACAAAGCTAACTATGGCTACACCTTC.

This sequence joins TRBV19 and TRBJ1-5; D perhaps matches TRBD1 (6 bases). Germline V lookup: CDR1 LNHDA, CDR2 SQIVND (reference sequence). This CDR3 has 14 residues. Trimming took 8 bases from V and 5 from J, leaving 16 bases between them. Here the CDR3 DNA reads TGTGCCAGTTCGACAGGTCTATCTTATCAGCCCCAGCATTTT. This codes for CASSTGLSYQPQHF.